This record concerns one TCR beta chain sequence. Its antigen is undetermined. The read finishes 3 residues shy of the CDR3 end, and the germline J gene is used to complete it. With 5 bases removed from V and 3 bases from J, the gap between germline ends came to 13 bases. This CDR3 region has 13 residues. In germline, CDR1 is DFQATT, CDR2 SNEGSKA (reference sequence). The data are from a study of TET2 disruption in CD19-targeted CAR T cells. Assay used: immunoSEQ multiplex PCR; TCRdb lists only in-frame clones, some missing. This sample's table reports under 30,000 clones. Treatment noted: autologous CTL019 cells: CD19 CAR with 4-1BB and CD3 zeta domains. A CD19 CAR with TCR zeta and 4-1BB domains was used.

The V and J genes are TRBV20-1 and TRBJ2-5; possible D gene TRBD2, 6 bases. This receptor was obtained from a man between 65 and 85 years old with chronic lymphocytic leukemia. This specimen consisted of CD8- CAR+ T cells sorted from cultured blood T cells, obtained for CD19 CAR T cell therapy. Regarding subset: CD8-negative CAR-positive T cells from the infusion product. The DNA read from the CDR3 is TGCAGTGCTGCTATCACGGGGGAAGAGACC. This gives the protein CSAAITGEET. The entire CDR3 protein is CSAAITGEETQYF.